This T cell receptor (beta chain) was recovered during a study of response to subunit inactivated influenza vaccine. Overall study findings and caveats: The authors suggested that few new T cells are recruited per seasonal influenza vaccination.

Each CDR3 protein is one row after TCRdb ran MiXCR on the RT-PCR reads. The table has more than 400,000 distinct CDR3 sequences, roughly 9.8% seen once; the top ten hold 12%. This clonotype showed up just a few times. No antigen is known for it. Sequenced here: PBMCs from blood, sampled 45 days after vaccination. This clonotype originated in a man between 50 and 59 years old who received an inactivated influenza vaccine.

DNA for the CDR3: TGTGCCAGCAGCTTGAGTGGGGCTCTCCCCTACGAGCAGTACTTC. It specifies CASSLSGALPYEQYF. This sequence joins TRBV7-9 and TRBJ2-7; D might be TRBD1 (5 bases). The CDR3 spans 15 residues. Germline V gives CDR1 SEHNR, CDR2 FQNEAQ (reference sequence). V gave up 3 bases and J gave up 2 bases, with 14 bases separating them.